This entry features one T cell receptor beta chain sequence. Its matching antigen is unknown. Preparation of the TCRbeta library used unique molecular identifiers. TCRdb called the PCR reads again in MiXCR, with one record for every CDR3 protein. The table shows hundreds of thousands of distinct CDR3 sequences, with roughly a quarter occurring only once. The sample belongs to a study of T-cell reconstitution after alpha-beta-depleted transplantation in children. General study findings and limits: Several patients had high TCRbeta diversity at day 60; it came from surviving recipient T cells and thymic progenitors. Several hundred rapidly expanded clones from non-depleted graft cells reportedly supplied alpha-beta T cells about two months post-transplant. T-cell counts and diversity at one year following transplant were attributed mainly to newly produced T cells.

V lost 0 bases and J 6 bases, leaving 12 bases between the germline ends. From germline, CDR1 is LNHNV and CDR2 YYDKDF (reference sequence). This CDR3 is built from 15 residues. Material: PBMCs, mostly from graft donor cells, obtained 360 days after TCRalphabeta/CD19-depleted stem cell transplant. This chain joins TRBV15 and TRBJ2-1; D might be TRBD2 (5 bases). The clonotype comes from a female patient aged 2-9 years who had a stem cell transplant for congenital amegakaryocytic thrombocytopenia, so the T cells may come from the graft donor. The CDR3 DNA follows: TGTGCCACCAGCAGAGAAGGCCAGCGGTTCAATGAGCAGTTCTTC. As protein: CATSREGQRFNEQFF.